This T cell receptor beta chain derives from a study of blood T cell repertoires in COVID-19 (TCRdb year 2020). General notes on the study: Collaborator samples came from the United States, Italy and Spain and covered acute and convalescent phases of COVID-19. The sample metadata nearly always contained a de-identified subject ID, COVID-19 status, age in years and sex. Where available, HLA class I and class II types were taken from metadata supplied by the sample provider and were not determined by assay-based typing. The repertoires were released in a freely available public database intended as a resource for research on the immune response to SARS-CoV-2. The samples were drawn from the first 160 participants of the ongoing ImmuneRACE study and from about 1,200 subjects provided by 6 global collaborators. Deeply sampled blood TCRbeta repertoires from subjects exposed to, actively infected with, or recovered from COVID-19 were included in the dataset. The prospective study material was composed of cDNA or gDNA derived from T cells, B-cell-depleted T cells, or PBMCs. General conclusions and limits of the study: How much clinical and demographic metadata was included differed by source and by participant, and the metadata was provided uncurated.

From a lookup of the germline V gene, CDR1 and CDR2 are KGHDR and SFDVKD. V is cut by 3 bases and J by 4 bases, and the space between the germline ends is 15 bases. The CDR3 holds 16 amino acids from the cysteine to the phenylalanine. CDR3 DNA only is kept here, 48 bases in frame from base 1. A remark on this clone: No cognate antigen has been identified for it. Per-nucleotide qualities are absent, and no much larger clonotype sits a single base away.

Each collaborating institution followed its own protocols to collect whole blood in K2EDTA tubes. For TCRbeta analysis, collaborator samples were shipped as frozen whole blood, as isolated PBMCs, or as DNA extracted from either sample type. The immunoSEQ Assay, a bias-controlled multiplex PCR, was used to amplify TCRbeta CDR3 regions from genomic DNA. On the authors' methods: Within the assay, amplification of reference gene primers was used to estimate how many nucleated cells each sample contained. To quantify the absolute abundance of each unique TCRbeta CDR3 rearrangement, sequence reads were collapsed and filtered. For each sample, productive Simpson clonality was calculated as the square root of Simpson's diversity index across productive rearrangements. This immuneACCESS table, as held by TCRdb, lists in-frame sequences with V and J called but not all clones. Of the missing ones, under half trace to an unresolved V gene in checked studies; the others have no known cause. V, J and clone size reflect that table, while D and trimming were determined from the DNA. The sample yields 130,000 to 150,000 clones; roughly 79% were counted once. Jointly, the top ten make up 7% to 10% of the sample.

Sequencing was done on a sample of peripheral blood. The clonotype comes from a human donor with acute or convalescent COVID-19. The donor label of this sample is uncertain. The chain employs TRBV24-1 and TRBJ2-1; the D gene is perhaps TRBD2, on 5 matching bases. CDR3 sequence: CATSDERESKYNEQFF. The DNA sequence is as follows: TGTGCCACCAGTGATGAGAGGGAGTCCAAATACAATGAGCAGTTCTTC.